Listed here are 26 T cell receptor beta chains from one sample, sequenced in a study of T cell repertoires in cytomegalovirus infection. TCRdb independently ran MiXCR on the reads; one entry per CDR3 protein. The table has approximately 550,000 distinct CDR3 sequences, about 17% seen once. Sample: CD8+ T cells from PBMCs. The receptor set was obtained from a human donor in good health (CMV status not recorded). Some clones in this sample may be carry-over from other donors' samples.

A note on this clonotype: A much bigger clone sits one base away, suggesting this may be a read error. The V gene is TRBV7-2, the J gene TRBJ2-1; 14 bases are shared with TRBD2. In germline, CDR1 is SGHTA, CDR2 FQGNSA. This CDR3 is built from 18 residues. This CDR3 is CASSLGLAGAVSYNEKFF. The CDR3 DNA sequence: TGTGCCAGCAGCTTGGGACTAGCGGGGGCAGTCTCCTACAATGAGAAGTTCTTC.

Comment on this clonotype: Mismatch with germline at one junction end may stem from a read error. The chain carries TRBV2 and TRBJ1-1, with D unclear. CDR1 SNHLY and CDR2 FYNNEI come from the germline V gene. This CDR3 has 14 amino acids. CDR3 residues: CSSSEGPGNTEAFF. As DNA, the CDR3 is TGTTCCAGCAGTGAAGGGCCGGGGAACACTGAAGCTTTCTTT. Looking up the rest from reference TRBV2 and TRBJ1-1 gives the full variable domain: EPEVTQTPSHQVTQMGQEVILRCVPISNHLYFYWYRQILGQKVEFLVSFYNNEISEKSEIFDDQFSVERPDGSNFTLKIRSTKLEDSAMYFCSSSEGPGNTEAFFGQGTRLTVV.

The table lists this clonotype with a few counts. The chain is built from TRBV6-1 and TRBJ1-1, with D possibly TRBD1 on 5 matching bases. CDR1 is MNHNS and CDR2 is SASEGT in the germline V gene. This CDR3 is 14 amino acids long. The CDR3 DNA is TGTGCTGGGTTAGGGGCCTGGGGGAACACTGAAGCTTTCTTT. It yields the protein CAGLGAWGNTEAFF.

The chain carries TRBV28 and TRBJ2-5; 9 bases fit TRBD2. The junction had 6 bases not matched to a gene; V was cut back by 3 bases and J by 4 bases. CDR1 and CDR2 (germline): MDHEN, SYDVKM. The CDR3 loop spans 15 amino acids. CDR3 loop: CASSFSLAGIETQYF. For the CDR3, the DNA is TGTGCCAGCAGTTTCTCTCTAGCGGGGATAGAGACCCAGTACTTC.

With regard to this clonotype: A much bigger clone sits one base away, suggesting this may be a read error. The J gene is TRBJ2-4, the V gene TRBV12-3 or TRBV12-4; 7 positions match TRBD1. The CDR3 is 15 residues long. The DNA for the CDR3 is TGTGCCGGCAGTCCTCCGGGACAGTCAAAAAACATTCAGTACTTC. As protein: CAGSPPGQSKNIQYF.

This clonotype was observed at least ten times. V and J are TRBV11-1 and TRBJ2-7; D might be TRBD1 (6 bases). V gave up 4 bases and J gave up 3 bases, with 10 bases separating them. The germline gives CDR1 SGHAT, CDR2 FQDESV (reference sequence). The CDR3 runs 13 residues. CDR3 loop: CASSYGQRYEQYF. As DNA, the CDR3 is TGTGCCAGCAGCTACGGACAGCGCTACGAGCAGTACTTC.

Many counts were recorded for this clonotype. This rearrangement joins TRBV6-1 to TRBJ2-7, with D perhaps TRBD1 or TRBD2 (6 bases each). The germline CDR1 and CDR2 sequences are MNHNS and SASEGT. V lost 3 bases to trimming and J lost 3 bases, with 12 bases between them. The CDR3 consists of 14 residues. CDR3 region: CASSDTGGLYEQYF. CDR3 DNA: TGTGCCAGCAGTGATACTGGGGGGCTCTACGAGCAGTACTTC.

This clonotype has a count of ten or more. V usage is TRBV12-3 or TRBV12-4 and J usage is TRBJ1-6; 10 bases line up with TRBD1. Trimming removed 8 bases from V and 7 bases from J; junction bases left unmatched: 8. The CDR3 runs 15 residues. The chain's CDR3 is CASGPSGQGNSPLHF. The CDR3 DNA reads as TGTGCCAGCGGCCCCTCGGGACAGGGGAATTCACCCCTCCACTTT.

At least ten counts were recorded for this clonotype. The chain links TRBV7-6 to TRBJ2-5; the match to TRBD2 covers 7 bases. Germline V lookup: CDR1 SGHVS, CDR2 FNYEAQ. This CDR3 has 16 amino acids. V shed 1 base and J 4 bases; nucleotides not matched to a gene: 9. CDR3 bases: TGTGCCAGCAGCTTAGGGGCAGCCTGGGAGGGAGAGACCCAGTACTTC. It codes for CASSLGAAWEGETQYF.

In this sample, this clonotype turned up a few times. J is TRBJ1-4 and V is TRBV4-1; D is uncertain. Germline CDR1 MGHRA, CDR2 YSYEKL. V was pared by 0 bases and J by 4 bases, with 12 bases between. This CDR3 has 16 amino acids. This CDR3 reads CASSQEPAGLNEKLFF. CDR3 in DNA: TGCGCCAGCAGCCAAGAGCCGGCCGGTCTTAATGAAAAACTGTTTTTT.

This clonotype was counted many times. This chain uses TRBV7-6 with TRBJ2-3, with D hard to call. V lost 2 bases to trimming and J lost 3 bases, with 12 bases between them. Per the germline V gene, CDR1 is SGHVS and CDR2 is FNYEAQ. The CDR3 extends over 15 amino acids. The CDR3 is CASSLTRSGTDTQYF. The CDR3 nucleotides read TGTGCCAGCAGCTTAACACGAAGTGGGACAGATACGCAGTATTTT.

This chain links TRBV5-5 with TRBJ2-6; tentatively, D is TRBD1 or TRBD2 (6 bases each). The germline V gene has CDR1 SGHKS and CDR2 YYEKEE (reference sequence). The CDR3 has 18 residues. Between the trimmed V and J ends, which lost 3 bases and 4 bases, there was a span of 20 bases. CDR3 sequence: CASSSRGPGAGGANVLTF. The CDR3, as DNA: TGTGCCAGCAGCTCCCGAGGGCCGGGGGCGGGGGGGGCCAACGTCCTGACTTTC.

The chain carries TRBV11-2 and TRBJ2-7, with 9 bases lining up with TRBD1. The CDR3 has 15 amino acids. V was pared by 0 bases and J by 9 bases, with 9 bases of the junction left unmatched. In germline, CDR1 is SGHAT, CDR2 FQNNGV. The CDR3 DNA sequence: TGTGCCAGCAGCTTAGAGGGACAGGGTTCAGGGGGGCAGTACTTC. It yields the protein CASSLEGQGSGGQYF.

The rearrangement links TRBV6-6 to TRBJ2-5, with D hard to call. CDR3 size: 13 residues. The V gene lost 6 bases and the J gene lost 5 bases, with 13 bases spanning the gap. Germline assignment: CDR1 MNHNY and CDR2 SVGAGI (reference sequence). CDR3 in DNA: TGTGCCAGCAGGCGCGACGAGAGGGAGACCCAGTACTTC. It codes for CASRRDERETQYF.

This clonotype came up many times. The rearrangement uses TRBV28 and TRBJ1-5, with D possibly matching TRBD1 (5 bases). V lost 8 bases and J lost 2, with 19 bases in between. There are 16 residues in the CDR3. The V gene's germline CDR1 is MDHEN and CDR2 SYDVKM. In DNA form, the CDR3 reads TGTGCCAGCTTGGTAGTTCGGACCAGGGGCAATCAGCCCCAGCATTTT. Amino acids: CASLVVRTRGNQPQHF.

This clonotype showed up just once. Given a much more abundant clone one base away, this may be a read error. This rearrangement joins TRBV4-2 to TRBJ2-7; TRBD1 might be the D (6 bases). Germline V gene lookup returns CDR1 LGHNA and CDR2 YNFKEQ. The CDR3 loop spans 17 amino acids. As DNA, the CDR3 is TGTGCCAGAAGCCAAGATGGCGATACAGGGTTAACCTACGAGCAGTACTTC. Its translation is CARSQDGDTGLTYEQYF.

The gene calls are TRBV28 and TRBJ1-5, with a weak D call TRBD1 (6 bases). Looked up from germline, CDR1 is MDHEN and CDR2 is SYDVKM. Trimming shortened V by 5 bases and J by 16 bases, and 18 bases separated the two germline ends. The length of the CDR3 is 12 residues. The CDR3 nucleotides are TGTGCCAGCAGTAGGGGGGACACGGCCCTTCATTTT. Amino acid sequence: CASSRGDTALHF.

This clonotype was seen at least ten times. V and J are TRBV7-6 and TRBJ2-7; D might be TRBD1 (6 bases). Trimming took off 4 bases at V and 5 bases at J, with 12 bases between the two ends. The CDR3 runs to 13 residues. Looked up from germline, CDR1 is SGHVS and CDR2 is FNYEAQ. CDR3 DNA: TGTGCCAGCAGCTCCACAGGGTTCCACGAGCAGTACTTC. It yields the protein CASSSTGFHEQYF.

This clonotype was seen a handful of times. This chain links TRBV5-1 with TRBJ1-1, with TRBD1 matching over 10 bases. The CDR3 has 12 amino acids. V trimming: 4 bases; J trimming: 6 bases; junction bases outside the gene matches: 0. The germline gives CDR1 SGHRS, CDR2 YFSETQ. CDR3 amino acids: CASSGTGAEAFF. Written as DNA, the CDR3 is TGCGCCAGCAGCGGGACAGGGGCTGAAGCTTTCTTT. Supplemented by reference TRBV5-1 and TRBJ1-1, the full variable domain reads KAGVTQTPRYLIKTRGQQVTLSCSPISGHRSVSWYQQTPGQGLQFLFEYFSETQRNKGNFPGRFSGRQFSNSRSEMNVSTLELGDSALYLCASSGTGAEAFFGQGTRLTVV.

This clonotype has a count of ten or more. V gene TRBV12-3 or TRBV12-4 combines with J gene TRBJ2-7; 9 positions match TRBD2. CDR3 length: 18 residues. J was trimmed by 3 bases and V by 5 bases; bases with no gene match: 17. This CDR3 is CASSPPRGGAGGNYEQYF. The CDR3 DNA reads TGTGCCAGCAGTCCGCCCCGAGGGGGAGCGGGAGGAAACTACGAGCAGTACTTC.

The V and J genes are TRBV7-9 and TRBJ2-5, with D perhaps being TRBD1 or TRBD2 (5 bases each). CDR1 and CDR2 (germline): SEHNR, FQNEAQ (reference sequence). Trimming shortened V by 4 bases and J by 5 bases, and 14 bases separated the two germline ends. The CDR3 is 14 amino acids. CDR3 bases: TGTGCCAGCAGCTCCGCAGGGAGTTTGGAGACCCAGTACTTC. Its translation is CASSSAGSLETQYF.

This clonotype appeared a few times. V and J are TRBV29-1 and TRBJ2-1; 14 nucleotides align to TRBD2. CDR1 is SQVTM and CDR2 is ANQGSEA in the germline V gene. There are 14 residues in the CDR3. Unmatched junction bases numbered 6, after V lost 7 bases and J lost 7 bases. Written as DNA, the CDR3 is TGCAGCGCACTGACTAGCGGGAGGGGGAATGAGCAGTTCTTC. Its translation is CSALTSGRGNEQFF.

There are many counts of this clonotype. This chain joins TRBV27 and TRBJ2-7; 8 bases are shared with TRBD2. The CDR3 runs 16 residues. Per the germline V gene, CDR1 is MNHEY and CDR2 is SMNVEV (reference sequence). The J segment lost 0 bases and the V segment lost 3 bases, leaving 7 bases of the junction unmatched. CDR3 loop: CASSLSAGTSSYEQYF. In DNA, the CDR3 is TGTGCCAGCAGTTTGTCGGCAGGGACTAGCTCCTACGAGCAGTACTTC.

The chain carries TRBV4-1 and TRBJ1-1; 7 bases fit TRBD1. The J segment lost 8 bases and the V segment lost 0 bases, leaving 18 bases of the junction unmatched. The CDR3 sequence is 18 residues long. Germline V gives CDR1 MGHRA, CDR2 YSYEKL. The DNA for the CDR3 is TGCGCCAGCAGCCAAGATCTCCGGACAGGCTACCTCTGGGAGGAAGCTTTCTTT. The encoded protein is CASSQDLRTGYLWEEAFF.

This clonotype was found many times. The chain couples TRBV7-8 to TRBJ2-1; D is uncertain. V gave up 4 bases and J gave up 6 bases, with 4 bases separating them. This CDR3 has 11 amino acids. Per the germline V gene, CDR1 is SGHVS and CDR2 is FQNEAQ. In DNA, the CDR3 is TGTGCCAGCAGCTCGAGCAATGAGCAGTTCTTC. Its protein is CASSSSNEQFF.

V usage is TRBV5-5 and J usage is TRBJ2-4; D remains ambiguous. Germline V gene data show CDR1 as SGHKS and CDR2 as YYEKEE (reference sequence). The CDR3 runs 19 residues. Trimming removed 0 bases at V and 0 bases at J, with 19 bases between. The CDR3 protein is CASSLESGSISLAKNIQYF. CDR3 nucleotide sequence: TGTGCCAGCAGCTTGGAATCGGGTAGCATATCCTTAGCCAAAAACATTCAGTACTTC.